This TCR beta chain was sequenced for a study of metastatic and nonmetastatic thyroid tumors. Study background: Comparative analysis of repertoires was undertaken across blood and tumor or nodule tissue obtained from malignant and benign thyroid patients.

CDR3 length equals 17 residues. V lost 1 base and J 0 bases, leaving 12 bases between the germline ends. Per germline, CDR1 LNHDA and CDR2 SQIVND (reference sequence). No patient had received any treatment before thyroid surgery. Authors' data handling: It was from CDR3 differences across clinicopathological groups that a distant-metastasis classifier for papillary thyroid cancer was built. TCRdb re-analyzed the PCR reads using MiXCR. The V and J calls and clone size come from TCRdb's table, not from the authors' own analysis. In the table there are over 7,000 clones, about 14% of which are singletons. In this sample, this clone turned up many times. Its antigen is undetermined. Points from the study as a whole: Malignant thyroid tumors reportedly had TCR beta diversity that was significantly higher than in benign nodules, in blood and tumor.

This rearrangement joins TRBV19 to TRBJ2-2, with D perhaps TRBD2 (6 bases). This TCR was sampled from a female donor with papillary thyroid cancer or a benign thyroid nodule (not recorded which). Some clones in this sample may be carry-over from other donors' samples. Sequenced sample: blood. The CDR3 DNA reads as TGTGCCAGTAGTATAGGCCCAGCGGGCTCGAACACCGGGGAGCTGTTTTTT. Translating it yields CASSIGPAGSNTGELFF.